A single sample gave rise to the 27 T cell receptor beta chains below, sequenced in a study of human T cells and chemical hapten exposure. Time point specified: patch test 3, about 24 weeks after DPC sensitization. The treatment was: therapeutic diphenylcyclopropenone sensitization with weekly scalp DPC. TCRdb recomputed calls from the RACE reads with MiXCR, one row per CDR3 protein. Altogether approximately 97,000 distinct CDR3 sequences are present, roughly 27% being singletons, with the ten largest covering 10%. The sample in question was whole blood, obtained in connection with sensitization to the hapten diphenylcyclopropenone (DPC). The receptors derive from a man aged 40-49 years with alopecia areata. Some clones in this sample may be carry-over from other donors' samples.

The chain carries TRBV12-3 or TRBV12-4 and TRBJ2-7; D remains ambiguous. The CDR3 totals 13 residues. Trimming pared 1 base from V and 2 bases from J, leaving 6 bases between. The CDR3 DNA sequence: TGTGCCAGCAGTTTAGTGGGTCCCTACGAGCAGTACTTC. Encoded protein: CASSLVGPYEQYF.

This clonotype was detected a few times. The rearrangement uses TRBV6-1 and TRBJ2-3; D possibly matches TRBD1 or TRBD2 (5 bases each). The CDR3 consists of 15 residues. The ends were cut back, 6 bases at V and 0 bases at J, with 13 bases in the middle. CDR1 is MNHNS and CDR2 is SASEGT in the germline V gene. In nucleotides, the CDR3 is TGTGCCAGCAGCCCCGGGACCCAGAGCACAGATACGCAGTATTTT. It is translated as CASSPGTQSTDTQYF.

The V gene is TRBV6-5, the J gene TRBJ1-4, with 8 bases lining up with TRBD1. The CDR3 extends over 13 amino acids. With 6 bases clipped from V and 8 bases from J, the junction kept 5 bases outside the gene matches. Germline V gene data show CDR1 as MNHEY and CDR2 as SVGAGI. CDR3 sequence: CASSGQGGEKLFF. Here the CDR3 DNA reads TGTGCCAGCAGCGGACAGGGAGGCGAAAAACTGTTTTTT.

The V and J genes are TRBV9 and TRBJ2-2, with D perhaps assigned TRBD1 or TRBD2 (5 bases each). CDR1 is SGDLS and CDR2 is YYNGEE in the germline V gene. This CDR3 contains 14 residues. Trimming took off 0 bases at V and 6 bases at J, with 9 bases between the two ends. The CDR3 here is CASSVGGTPGELFF. The CDR3 coding sequence is TGTGCCAGCAGCGTAGGTGGGACCCCCGGGGAGCTGTTTTTT.

The chain recombines TRBV5-5 with TRBJ1-5, with D possibly TRBD1 on 5 matching bases. The CDR3 spans 15 residues. Germline assignment: CDR1 SGHKS and CDR2 YYEKEE (reference sequence). Trimming removed 0 bases from V and 1 base from J, with 8 bases in between. CDR3 region: CASSLGRGSNQPQHF. In nucleotides, the CDR3 is TGTGCCAGCAGCTTGGGTCGGGGGAGCAATCAGCCCCAGCATTTT.

The gene calls are TRBV2 and TRBJ2-7, with D unclear. V gave up 1 base and J gave up 8 bases, with 12 bases separating them. Germline CDR1 SNHLY, CDR2 FYNNEI. The length of the CDR3 is 13 residues. The CDR3 sequence: CASSEEAEAQQYF. CDR3 bases: TGTGCCAGCAGTGAAGAAGCTGAAGCACAGCAGTACTTC.

The J gene is TRBJ2-1, the V gene TRBV3-1; the D gene is possibly TRBD1 (6 bases). Trimming removed 4 bases from V and 1 base from J, with 26 bases in between. CDR3 length: 20 residues. Germline CDR1 reads LGHDT; CDR2 reads YNNKEL (reference sequence). In DNA, the CDR3 is TGTGCCAGCAGCCGATCACCGGGACAAGTGGGGGCCAATTCCTACAATGAGCAGTTCTTC. As protein: CASSRSPGQVGANSYNEQFF.

This clonotype showed up just a few times. The chain joins TRBV7-3 to TRBJ2-3; D is unresolved. V lost 1 base, J lost 0 bases, and 5 bases lay in between. CDR1 is SGHTA, CDR2 FQGTGA, per germline. This CDR3 is built from 14 residues. The CDR3 coding sequence is TGTGCCAGCAGCTTAATGGGCAGCACAGATACGCAGTATTTT. Translating gives CASSLMGSTDTQYF. The whole variable domain, remainder taken from reference TRBV7-3 and TRBJ2-3, is GAGVSQTPSNKVTEKGKYVELRCDPISGHTALYWYRQSLGQGPEFLIYFQGTGAADDSGLPNDRFFAVRPEGSVSTLKIQRTERGDSAVYLCASSLMGSTDTQYFGPGTRLTVL.

This chain uses TRBV2 with TRBJ2-5, with 9 positions matching TRBD1. Per the germline V gene, CDR1 is SNHLY and CDR2 is FYNNEI. This CDR3 comprises 13 residues. V shed 8 bases, J shed 3 bases, and the junction held 4 bases outside the gene matches. This CDR3 reads CASGRTGEETQYF. The DNA of the CDR3 is TGTGCCAGCGGCAGGACAGGGGAAGAGACCCAGTACTTC. The full variable domain, in which reference TRBV2 and TRBJ2-5 provide the parts outside the CDR3, is EPEVTQTPSHQVTQMGQEVILRCVPISNHLYFYWYRQILGQKVEFLVSFYNNEISEKSEIFDDQFSVERPDGSNFTLKIRSTKLEDSAMYFCASGRTGEETQYFGPGTRLLVL.

The rearrangement links TRBV3-1 to TRBJ2-7; the D gene could be TRBD1 or TRBD2 (5 bases each). V lost 0 bases to trimming and J lost 7 bases, with 13 bases between them. From germline, CDR1 is LGHDT and CDR2 YNNKEL (reference sequence). The CDR3 contains 14 residues. CDR3 amino acids: CASSQENRGREQYF. The CDR3 DNA is TGTGCCAGCAGCCAAGAAAACCGGGGACGTGAGCAGTACTTC.

This clonotype has just a few counts. The CDR3 reads CASSSSISDNTDTQYF. The CDR3 nucleotides are TGTGCCAGCAGCTCCTCCATTTCGGATAACACAGATACGCAGTATTTT. V gene TRBV11-2 combines with J gene TRBJ2-3; D gene ambiguous. The CDR3 spans 16 residues. V lost 4 bases and J lost 2, with 16 bases in between. Germline V gene data show CDR1 as SGHAT and CDR2 as FQNNGV. Looking up the rest from reference TRBV11-2 and TRBJ2-3 gives the full variable domain: EAGVAQSPRYKIIEKRQSVAFWCNPISGHATLYWYQQILGQGPKLLIQFQNNGVVDDSQLPKDRFSAERLKGVDSTLKIQPAKLEDSAVYLCASSSSISDNTDTQYFGPGTRLTVL.

This clonotype has just a few counts. This sequence joins TRBV7-2 and TRBJ1-1; no firm D call. The V end lost 6 bases, the J end lost 4 bases, and 6 bases lay between the germline ends. CDR1 and CDR2 (germline): SGHTA, FQGNSA. The CDR3 loop spans 11 amino acids. CDR3 residues: CASRGGTEAFF. CDR3 coding DNA: TGTGCCAGCAGGGGTGGCACTGAAGCTTTCTTT.

V usage is TRBV20-1 and J usage is TRBJ2-3; 8 bases map to TRBD2. V gave up 0 bases and J gave up 2 bases; unmatched junction bases: 7. The length of the CDR3 is 16 residues. CDR1 DFQATT and CDR2 SNEGSKA come from the germline V gene (reference sequence). In nucleotides, the CDR3 is TGCAGTGCTAGAGAGTTCCTAGCGGGTTTCACAGATACGCAGTATTTT. Protein: CSAREFLAGFTDTQYF.

Only a few counts were recorded for this clonotype. The V and J genes are TRBV20-1 and TRBJ1-6; D unclear. The germline CDR1 and CDR2 sequences are DFQATT and SNEGSKA (reference sequence). V lost 0 bases and J lost 9, with 6 bases in between. The CDR3 extends over 12 amino acids. This CDR3 reads CSAREETSPLHF. The CDR3 nucleotides read TGCAGTGCTAGAGAGGAAACTTCACCCCTCCACTTT.

The rearrangement links TRBV6-6 to TRBJ2-5, with 7 bases matching TRBD2. Trimming cost V 2 bases and J 14 bases; bases outside gene matches: 8. This CDR3 comprises 12 residues. Germline CDR1 is MNHNY and CDR2 is SVGAGI (reference sequence). The CDR3 sequence is CASSYLTSETYF. CDR3 sequence (DNA): TGTGCCAGCAGTTACCTAACTAGCGAGACCTACTTC.

This clonotype was counted between two and nine times. The CDR3 nucleotides read TGTGCCAGCAGTGGGTCCCTTGGGGGAACAGATACGCAGTATTTT. This encodes CASSGSLGGTDTQYF. This chain connects TRBV28 to TRBJ2-3, with D perhaps assigned TRBD1 or TRBD2 (5 bases each). Germline V gene data show CDR1 as MDHEN and CDR2 as SYDVKM. CDR3 length: 15 amino acids. V shed 5 bases and J shed 3 bases, with 15 bases lying between them.

V and J are TRBV28 and TRBJ2-4; the D is unclear. CDR3 length equals 16 residues. The germline V and J ends were trimmed by 6 bases and 0 bases, with 15 bases remaining between them. Per germline, CDR1 MDHEN and CDR2 SYDVKM. Here the CDR3 reads CASSPMGLVAKNIQYF. CDR3 bases: TGTGCCAGCAGCCCTATGGGCCTCGTAGCCAAAAACATTCAGTACTTC.

In nucleotides, the CDR3 is TGTGCCAGCAGCCAAGAGTCGACTACCCCCTCCTACGAGCAGTACTTC. It encodes CASSQESTTPSYEQYF. This chain uses TRBV4-2 with TRBJ2-7; weak D call: TRBD2 (5 bases). Germline V lookup: CDR1 LGHNA, CDR2 YNFKEQ. The CDR3 spans 16 residues. Trimming stripped 0 bases from V and 0 bases from J, with 12 bases between.

This clonotype was observed at least ten times. The V call is TRBV29-1, the J call TRBJ1-2; D remains ambiguous. This CDR3 region has 14 residues. CDR1 and CDR2 from the germline V gene are SQVTM and ANQGSEA. With 1 base removed from V and 6 bases from J, the gap between germline ends came to 15 bases. The CDR3 region has the DNA TGCAGCGTTGAAGCCCTGGCTACCTTCAATGGCTACACCTTC. Translating it yields CSVEALATFNGYTF.

The V gene is TRBV7-9, the J gene TRBJ2-4; a weak D match, TRBD2 (5 bases). Trimming cost V 1 base and J 2 bases, with 9 bases left between them. The CDR3 is 15 amino acids. CDR1 and CDR2 from the germline V gene are SEHNR and FQNEAQ (reference sequence). The CDR3 region has the DNA TGTGCCAGCAGCTTAGTAATCGGGACCAAAAACATTCAGTACTTC. This gives the protein CASSLVIGTKNIQYF.

In regard to this clonotype: The junction shows a germline mismatch at one end, possibly a read error. This chain uses TRBV4-1 with TRBJ2-1, with D uncertain. Germline CDR1 MGHRA, CDR2 YSYEKL. This CDR3 contains 11 residues. This chain's CDR3 is CASTQGNEQFF. CDR3 DNA sequence: TGCGCCAGCACCCAAGGGAATGAGCAGTTCTTC.

The J gene is TRBJ2-7, the V gene TRBV6-1; TRBD2 aligns across 7 bases. This CDR3 region has 14 residues. CDR1 and CDR2 from the germline V gene are MNHNS and SASEGT. V lost 7 bases and J lost 2; bases outside the gene matches: 8. The CDR3 nucleotides read TGTGCCAGCACGCCCCTGGGGGGGACCTACGAGCAGTACTTC. It translates to CASTPLGGTYEQYF.

This clonotype was found many times. V and J are TRBV12-3 or TRBV12-4 and TRBJ2-2; 9 bases map to TRBD1. The CDR3 has 15 residues. J was trimmed by 6 bases and V by 5 bases; bases with no gene match: 7. The DNA for the CDR3 is TGTGCCAGCAGTAGGGACAGGGTAACGGCCGGGGAGCTGTTTTTT. It encodes CASSRDRVTAGELFF.

The table lists this clonotype with many counts. This chain connects TRBV10-2 to TRBJ2-3; D possibly matches TRBD1 or TRBD2 (6 bases each). The V and J ends lost 0 bases and 4 bases respectively, with 8 bases between them. This CDR3 comprises 14 residues. CDR1 WSHSY and CDR2 SAAADI come from the germline V gene. The CDR3 bases are TGCGCCAGCAGTGAGTCGAGGGGGGCAGATACGCAGTATTTT. Translating gives CASSESRGADTQYF.

In its sample, this clonotype was seen many times. The chain combines TRBV18 with TRBJ2-7; no firm D call. Germline V gives CDR1 KGHSH, CDR2 LQKENI. This CDR3 region has 12 residues. Trimming took 3 bases from V and 4 from J, leaving 7 bases between them. This chain's CDR3 is CASSPQRYEQYF. CDR3 DNA sequence: TGTGCCAGCTCACCTCAGAGGTACGAGCAGTACTTC.

The chain recombines TRBV11-2 with TRBJ2-3; 14 nucleotides align to TRBD2. V lost 3 bases to trimming and J lost 1 base; unmatched junction nucleotides: 3. Germline CDR1 is SGHAT and CDR2 is FQNNGV. The CDR3 runs to 17 residues. The CDR3 region has the DNA TGTGCCAGCAGCTTCTGGGGACTAGCGGGAGGCACAGATACGCAGTATTTT. Amino acids: CASSFWGLAGGTDTQYF.

This rearrangement joins TRBV9 to TRBJ2-7, with a weak D call TRBD1 (5 bases). Germline V gives CDR1 SGDLS, CDR2 YYNGEE. V shed 0 bases and J shed 2 bases, with 12 bases lying between them. CDR3 length: 15 residues. The CDR3 sequence: CASSVGWGPAYEQYF. The CDR3 bases are TGTGCCAGCAGCGTAGGGTGGGGCCCTGCCTACGAGCAGTACTTC.